These 15 T cell receptor beta chains came from one sample sequenced in a study of blood T cell dynamics during melanoma immunotherapy. As for time point: pre-treatment baseline. TCRdb's copy holds only in-frame clones and misses some; the assay was immunoSEQ multiplex PCR. Seen here are 9,000 to 10,000 clones, approximately 86% observed once, and the top ten hold around a tenth. Sequenced here: blood, sampled from a patient treated with checkpoint blockade. The receptor source for this set is a human donor with melanoma.

A word on this clone: A read error may produce the germline difference seen at one junction end. This sample also contains other DNA sequences that code for the same CDR3. J is TRBJ1-1 and V is TRBV27; no reliable D call. The CDR3 has 15 amino acids. Per germline, CDR1 MNHEY and CDR2 SMNVEV (reference sequence). The CDR3 loop reads CASSRPPGSNTEAFF. In DNA, the CDR3 is TGTGCCAGCAGTCGCCCTCCAGGTTCGAACACCGAAGCTTTCTTT.

A note on this clone: It is likely a read error, because the conserved phenylalanine at the end of the CDR3 is missing. The DNA is left out, because the CDR3 cannot be placed on it with certainty; the CDR3 is given as TCRdb lists it. The chain carries TRBV21-1 and TRBJ2-7; TRBD2, the table's D call, was not compared with the DNA. TRBV21-1 is deemed a pseudogene. The CDR3 spans 13 amino acids, including both terminal residues. CDR3 loop: CASSKFNCQAGII.

There are a few counts of this clone. V gene TRBV4-1 combines with J gene TRBJ1-4; tentative D call: TRBD1 (5 bases). The CDR3 is made up of 15 amino acids. With 1 base removed from V and 3 bases from J, the gap between germline ends came to 9 bases. Germline lookup yields CDR1 MGHRA and CDR2 YSYEKL. The CDR3 DNA follows: TGCGCCAGCAGCCAAGTCAAGGGGTCTAATGAAAAACTGTTTTTT. Amino acid sequence: CASSQVKGSNEKLFF.

The J gene is TRBJ1-2, the V gene TRBV7-2; TRBD1 might be the D (6 bases). Germline V gives CDR1 SGHTA, CDR2 FQGNSA. CDR3 size: 15 residues. V was clipped by 4 bases and J by 8 bases, with 20 bases between them. The CDR3 DNA reads TGTGCCAGCAGCTCAGGTGGACAGACCGGAGTAGGCTACACCTTC. Protein sequence: CASSSGGQTGVGYTF.

The chain has TRBV7-9 and TRBJ1-5; no clear D. The V gene's germline CDR1 is SEHNR and CDR2 FQNEAQ (reference sequence). The CDR3 covers 13 residues. V was cut by 4 bases and J by 3 bases, with 7 bases left in between. CDR3 DNA: TGTGCCAGCAGCTGGACGGACAATCAGCCCCAGCATTTT. Translating it yields CASSWTDNQPQHF.

The rearrangement links TRBV2 to TRBJ1-1; TRBD1 is a possible D gene (5 bases). CDR3 size: 13 residues. With 8 bases removed from V and 3 bases from J, the gap between germline ends came to 13 bases. CDR1 is SNHLY, CDR2 FYNNEI, per germline. CDR3 in DNA: TGTGCCAGCCAGTTGGGGGATTACACTGAAGCTTTCTTT. This encodes CASQLGDYTEAFF.

This clone was counted once. V usage is TRBV11-2 and J usage is TRBJ2-1, with D possibly TRBD1 on 7 matching bases. Germline V gene data show CDR1 as SGHAT and CDR2 as FQNNGV. The CDR3 sequence is 17 residues long. Trimming cost V 5 bases and J 6 bases, with 23 bases left between them. The CDR3 spells CASSPDRGWRGPNEQFF. The CDR3 nucleotides read TGTGCCAGCAGCCCCGACCGTGGATGGAGGGGGCCCAATGAGCAGTTCTTC.

V gene TRBV6-5 combines with J gene TRBJ1-2; 10 bases are shared with TRBD1. The V gene end was trimmed by 4 bases and the J gene end by 8 bases; junction bases not matched to a gene: 10. Germline V CDR1 and CDR2: MNHEY, SVGAGI. The CDR3 is 15 amino acids. CDR3 sequence reads: CASSSDPGTGVGYTF. CDR3 DNA sequence: TGTGCCAGCAGTTCCGACCCCGGGACAGGGGTAGGCTACACCTTC.

The rearrangement uses TRBV7-6 and TRBJ1-3, with D unresolved. The CDR3 has 16 residues. V lost 0 bases and J lost 0, with 9 bases in between. Germline V gene lookup returns CDR1 SGHVS and CDR2 FNYEAQ. This chain's CDR3 is CASSLAPMPSGNTIYF. The CDR3 nucleotides read TGTGCCAGCAGCTTAGCCCCGATGCCCTCTGGAAACACCATATATTTT.

The CDR3 sequence: CASSDGFSNEQFF. For the CDR3, the DNA is TGTGCCAGCAGTGACGGTTTCTCCAATGAGCAGTTCTTC. This chain links TRBV6-4 with TRBJ2-1; D is unclear. The CDR3 contains 13 residues. V was trimmed by 2 bases and J by 6 bases, leaving 8 bases between them. Germline loops: CDR1 MRHNA, CDR2 SNTAGT.

The chain joins TRBV19 to TRBJ1-5; D unresolved. Germline CDR1 is LNHDA and CDR2 is SQIVND (reference sequence). The CDR3 contains 13 residues. The V end lost 6 bases, the J end lost 0 bases, and 6 bases lay between the germline ends. CDR3 coding DNA: TGTGCCAGTAGCCCCGTTAGCAATCAGCCCCAGCATTTT. Its protein product is CASSPVSNQPQHF.

V usage is TRBV6-1 and J usage is TRBJ2-2, with D possibly being TRBD1 (6 bases). With 5 bases removed from V and 0 bases from J, the gap between germline ends came to 10 bases. This CDR3 region has 15 residues. Germline V gene lookup returns CDR1 MNHNS and CDR2 SASEGT. The CDR3 DNA reads as TGTGCCAGCAGTCGGGACATCGCGAACACCGGGGAGCTGTTTTTT. Translation: CASSRDIANTGELFF.

This clone was found a few times. This rearrangement joins TRBV12-2 to TRBJ1-1; the D call in the table, TRBD1, was not verified against the DNA. TRBV12-2 is reported as a pseudogene. CDR3 size: 14 residues. CDR3 DNA sequence: TGTGCAAGTCGCCCGCCGGACAGGGCCACTGAAGCTTTCTTT. This encodes CASRPPDRATEAFF.

The chain has TRBV21-1 and TRBJ1-3. TRBV21-1 is annotated as a pseudogene. CDR3 length: 14 residues. The CDR3 DNA sequence: TGTGCCAGCAGCAATTATGACTCTGGAAACACCATATATTTT. It is translated as CASSNYDSGNTIYF.

V usage is TRBV6-1 and J usage is TRBJ1-2; 8 bases fit TRBD1. This CDR3 is 14 amino acids long. Trimming at V came to 3 bases and at J to 2 bases, leaving 2 bases not matched to a gene. Germline V gene data show CDR1 as MNHNS and CDR2 as SASEGT. The CDR3 DNA reads TGTGCCAGCAGTGATGACAGGGGCAACTATGGCTACACCTTC. As protein: CASSDDRGNYGYTF.